The T cell receptor (beta chain) under discussion was sequenced for a study of blood T cells in healthy people across ages. This clonotype has a count of ten or more. A sample-barcoded 5' primer and a J-beta primer mix were used in a second PCR of about 7 to 12 cycles. TCRdb analysed the 5' RACE reads with MiXCR anew, one entry per CDR3 protein. The sample carries fewer than 2 million distinct CDR3 sequences, 35% to 50% recorded once. The clonotype originates from a human donor in good health. The sequenced sample consisted of blood.

The CDR3 DNA is TGTGCCAGCAGCCAAGATCGGGCCGACCTCACAGATACGCAGTATTTT. As protein: CASSQDRADLTDTQYF. The chain employs TRBV4-2 and TRBJ2-3, with D uncertain. Trimming took off 0 bases at V and 2 bases at J, with 12 bases between the two ends. This CDR3 has 16 amino acids. The germline gives CDR1 LGHNA, CDR2 YNFKEQ.